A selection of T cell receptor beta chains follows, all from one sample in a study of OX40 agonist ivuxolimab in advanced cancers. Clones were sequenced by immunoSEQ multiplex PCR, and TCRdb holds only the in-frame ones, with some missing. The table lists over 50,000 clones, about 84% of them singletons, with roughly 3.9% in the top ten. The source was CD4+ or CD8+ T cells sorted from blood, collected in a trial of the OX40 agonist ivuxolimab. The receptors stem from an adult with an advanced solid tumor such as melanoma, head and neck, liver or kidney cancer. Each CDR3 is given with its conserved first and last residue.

cdr3_aa: CASSYSRTPEKLFF; v_call: TRBV6-6
cdr3_aa: CASSGLAGGNTGELFF; v_call: TRBV5-4
cdr3_aa: CASSPQGPSSYEQYF; v_call: TRBV28
cdr3_aa: CASGSPGSPLSGYTF; v_call: TRBV7-3
cdr3_aa: CASSLGGVGEKLFF; v_call: TRBV28
cdr3_aa: CASSLALAGATTDTQYF; v_call: TRBV5-4
cdr3_aa: CASSPQGAGTEAFF; v_call: TRBV7-2
cdr3_aa: CASGHGQGLGQPQHF; v_call: TRBV19
cdr3_aa: CASRGAAYGYTF; v_call: TRBV28
cdr3_aa: CASSLGTAFQETQYF; v_call: TRBV6-5
cdr3_aa: CAGRGGEETQYF; v_call: TRBV7-9
cdr3_aa: CAISGGGGTEAFF; v_call: TRBV10-3
cdr3_aa: CASRGGGYGYTF; v_call: TRBV2
cdr3_aa: CASAGGLRPAGDTGELFF; v_call: TRBV5-1
cdr3_aa: CASSPQGNEQFF; v_call: TRBV7-3
cdr3_aa: CASSLDRNTDTQYF; v_call: TRBV6-1
cdr3_aa: CASSPGSGWDYGYTF; v_call: TRBV28
cdr3_aa: CASSPLGGSDTQYF; v_call: TRBV9
cdr3_aa: CASQGGNQPQHF; v_call: TRBV28
cdr3_aa: CASSLSGSSSYEQYF; v_call: TRBV5-1
cdr3_aa: CASSPGITGGRETQYF; v_call: TRBV18
cdr3_aa: CASSLGGGPTNEKLFF; v_call: TRBV7-9
cdr3_aa: CASSPWDTLGTDTQYF; v_call: TRBV18
cdr3_aa: CASSVDPDGNTIYF; v_call: TRBV9
cdr3_aa: CAWGRRGGRTDTQYF; v_call: TRBV30